Listed below are T cell receptor beta chains from one sample, sequenced in a study of blood T cell repertoires in COVID-19. Clones were sequenced by immunoSEQ multiplex PCR, and TCRdb holds only the in-frame ones, with some missing. The repertoire holds approximately 150,000 clones, with roughly 85% as singletons. Sequencing was carried out using peripheral blood. The receptor source for this set is a human donor in a cohort sampled during active COVID-19. Both conserved end residues are part of each CDR3. The order of the fields is D gene, J gene, clone size, V gene, CDR3 DNA, CDR3 protein. The D gene is left open where the match is weak. Clone size appears in some rows only: once, few, many, or a class for an expanded clone.

NA | TRBJ2-7 | NA | TRBV7-9 | TGTGCCAGCAGCCCTACAGGGGGACTAGCTTACGAGCAGTACTTC | CASSPTGGLAYEQYF
NA | TRBJ2-7 | NA | TRBV11-3 | TGTGCCAGCAGCCCTCGAGGGAAATCTATCTACGAGCAGTACTTC | CASSPRGKSIYEQYF
NA | TRBJ2-2 | NA | TRBV13 | TGTGCCAGCAGCAGGGGTCTGCGCCAAACCGGGGAGCTGTTTTTT | CASSRGLRQTGELFF
NA | TRBJ2-1 | NA | TRBV18 | TGTGCCAGCTCACCACTCGGTATCAATGAGCAGTTCTTC | CASSPLGINEQFF
TRBD1 | TRBJ1-4 | NA | TRBV7-9 | TGTGCCAGCAGCTTAAGACAGGGGGCTCTAGGTGAAAAACTGTTTTTT | CASSLRQGALGEKLFF
TRBD2 | TRBJ2-7 | NA | TRBV6-5 | TGTGCCAGCAGCCCAAGCGGGGGTGGTTCCTACGAGCAGTACTTC | CASSPSGGGSYEQYF
TRBD1 | TRBJ1-2 | few | TRBV11-3 | TGTGCCAGCACCACGACAGGGTGTGAGGATGGCTACACCTTC | CASTTTGCEDGYTF
NA | TRBJ2-1 | few | TRBV10-3 | TGTGCCATCTCTTCCGGGAGCTCCTACAATGAGCAGTTCTTC | CAISSGSSYNEQFF
TRBD1 | TRBJ1-3 | NA | TRBV9 | TGTGCCAGCAGCGGACAGGGACCCGGAAACACCATATATTTT | CASSGQGPGNTIYF
NA | TRBJ2-1 | NA | TRBV9 | TGTGCCAGCAGCTACGGGAGTGGGGGTGAGCAGTTCTTC | CASSYGSGGEQFF
NA | TRBJ2-3 | NA | TRBV4-3 | TGCGCCAGCAGCCAAGAGGGCATTCGAAGCACAGATACGCAGTATTTT | CASSQEGIRSTDTQYF
TRBD1 | TRBJ1-2 | once | TRBV27 | TGTGCCAGCAGGGGGACAGGGAACTATGGCTACACCTTC | CASRGTGNYGYTF
TRBD1 | TRBJ1-2 | NA | TRBV25-1 | TGTGCCAGCAGTGACCCAAGACAGGGGGCGCACTATGGCTACACCTTC | CASSDPRQGAHYGYTF
NA | TRBJ1-1 | NA | TRBV29-1 | TGCAGCGTTGGGCGGGAAGGGACTGAAGCTTTCTTT | CSVGREGTEAFF
NA | TRBJ1-1 | NA | TRBV6-5 | TGTGCCAGCAGTTACTCCCGATTGTCAGGCACTGAAGCTTTCTTT | CASSYSRLSGTEAFF
NA | TRBJ1-5 | once | TRBV19 | TGTGCCAGTAGGAAGGGACTACCAAATCAGCCCCAGCATTTT | CASRKGLPNQPQHF
TRBD2 | TRBJ2-7 | NA | TRBV28 | TGTGCCAGCAGTCCCCAAGTCCTGACGGGACTAGCGGGAGGGCCGTCCTACGAGCAGTACTTC | CASSPQVLTGLAGGPSYEQYF
TRBD1 | TRBJ1-2 | NA | TRBV19 | TGTGCCAGTAGTACCCCGACAGGGCTCTACTATGGCTACACCTTC | CASSTPTGLYYGYTF
TRBD2 | TRBJ2-7 | NA | TRBV28 | TGTGCCAGCAGTTTACGCGGGAGGGCCGGCCACGAGCAGTACTTC | CASSLRGRAGHEQYF
TRBD1 | TRBJ1-2 | NA | TRBV7-9 | TGTGCCAGCGTAAGGACAGGGGGCCAGCTCTATGGCTACACCTTC | CASVRTGGQLYGYTF
NA | TRBJ2-5 | NA | TRBV27 | TGTGCCAGCAGTCGCCGTGCCGGTCCGGAGACCCAGTACTTC | CASSRRAGPETQYF
TRBD1 | TRBJ2-7 | NA | TRBV27 | TGTGCCAGCAGCCCATCCCAGGGGGCGTACGAGCAGTACTTC | CASSPSQGAYEQYF
NA | TRBJ1-6 | NA | TRBV6-5 | TGTGCCAGCATGCGAGGGTCCTATAATTCACCCCTCCACTTT | CASMRGSYNSPLHF
NA | TRBJ2-4 | NA | TRBV6-5 | TGTGCCAGCAGTTACGGGCCGGTAGAGAACATTCAGTACTTC | CASSYGPVENIQYF
TRBD1 | TRBJ1-2 | NA | TRBV12-3/TRBV12-4 | TGTGCCAGCAGCCCCGACAGGGTCTACGGCTACACCTTC | CASSPDRVYGYTF
TRBD1 | TRBJ1-6 | NA | TRBV27 | TGTGCCAGCAGGTCAACAGGGGGCGCGGTCAATAATTCACCCCTCCACTTT | CASRSTGGAVNNSPLHF
NA | TRBJ1-4 | NA | TRBV11-3 | TGTGCCAGCAGCTTTGGTACCGGGATTGCAACTAATGAAAAACTGTTTTTT | CASSFGTGIATNEKLFF
NA | TRBJ2-1 | NA | TRBV7-9 | TGTGCCAGCAGCGCCCGGATGGGGGGGCGTGTAAATGAGCAGTTCTTC | CASSARMGGRVNEQFF
NA | TRBJ2-4 | NA | TRBV6-1 | TGTGCCAGCAGTGAGTGGCTAGCCAAAAACATTCAGTACTTC | CASSEWLAKNIQYF
TRBD1 | TRBJ2-7 | NA | TRBV7-9 | TGTGCCAGCAGCTTAGTTGCGACAGGGTCCTACGAGCAGTACTTC | CASSLVATGSYEQYF
NA | TRBJ2-5 | NA | TRBV6-2/TRBV6-3 | TGTGCCAGCAGTTTGTTCACAGGGCCAGAAGAGACCCAGTACTTC | CASSLFTGPEETQYF
NA | TRBJ1-1 | NA | TRBV9 | TGTGCCAGCACCTCGGGGGACCTGAACACTGAAGCTTTCTTT | CASTSGDLNTEAFF
NA | TRBJ2-7 | NA | TRBV19 | TGTGCCAGTAGTCCCGGCGGGGTATCGACCTACGAGCAGTACTTC | CASSPGGVSTYEQYF
NA | TRBJ2-7 | once | TRBV28 | TGTGCCAGCAGTCAAACAGGACAGCCCCCCTACGAGCAGTACTTC | CASSQTGQPPYEQYF
TRBD1 | TRBJ1-4 | NA | TRBV9 | TGTGCCAGCAGCGTTTGGGACAGGGCAACTAATGAAAAACTGTTTTTT | CASSVWDRATNEKLFF
TRBD2 | TRBJ2-3 | NA | TRBV7-7 | TGTGCTAGCAGCTCGGGACTAGCTACAGATACGCAGTATTTT | CASSSGLATDTQYF
NA | TRBJ1-1 | few | TRBV6-6 | TGTGCCAGCAGTTCTCGGAACACTGAAGCTTTCTTT | CASSSRNTEAFF
NA | TRBJ2-7 | few | TRBV3-1/TRBV3-2 | TGTGCCAGCAGCCAAGCAGGATTCGAGCAGTACTTC | CASSQAGFEQYF
TRBD1 | TRBJ2-7 | NA | TRBV19 | TGTGCCAGTAAAGGTGGGTCAGACAGGGTGCCCGAGCAGTACTTC | CASKGGSDRVPEQYF
NA | TRBJ1-2 | NA | TRBV30 | TGTGCCTGGAGTCAACCGGACTATGGCTACACCTTC | CAWSQPDYGYTF
NA | TRBJ1-2 | NA | TRBV6-5 | TGTGCCAGCAGTTACGCAGACAGGAGAGGACGTCATGGCTACACCTTC | CASSYADRRGRHGYTF
TRBD2 | TRBJ2-7 | NA | TRBV28 | TGTGCCAGCAGTTTACTGAGCGGGAGCTCCTACGAGCAGTACTTC | CASSLLSGSSYEQYF
NA | TRBJ1-4 | NA | TRBV5-1 | TGCGCCAGCAGTAAAGGGGATTCTAATGAAAAACTGTTTTTT | CASSKGDSNEKLFF
NA | TRBJ2-7 | NA | TRBV19 | TGTGCCAGTAGTATGGATGCAGGTTCCTACGAGCAGTACTTC | CASSMDAGSYEQYF
NA | TRBJ1-1 | once | TRBV2 | TGTGCCAGCAGAGGAGTAAAAGCTTTCTTT | CASRGVKAFF
TRBD2 | TRBJ2-7 | NA | TRBV4-3 | TGCGCCAGCAGCCAAGGAGCGGGGGGGCGGGACGAGCAGTACTTC | CASSQGAGGRDEQYF
NA | TRBJ2-3 | NA | TRBV9 | TGTGCCAGCAGCGTAGCCGGGGATGGGGCAGATACGCAGTATTTT | CASSVAGDGADTQYF
TRBD1 | TRBJ1-5 | once | TRBV27 | TGTGCCAGCAGCACAGGGGTCCAGCCCCAGCATTTT | CASSTGVQPQHF
NA | TRBJ1-2 | NA | TRBV7-8 | TGTGCCAGCAGCCGAGGGAGGTCTAACTATGGCTACACCTTC | CASSRGRSNYGYTF
NA | TRBJ1-2 | NA | TRBV5-1 | TGCGCCAGCAGCTTGGCCAGCGGATCCTATGGCTACACCTTC | CASSLASGSYGYTF
TRBD1 | TRBJ1-2 | NA | TRBV4-1 | TGCGCCAGCAGCCAAGTCGGGACAGGGTCTAGGGGCTACACCTTC | CASSQVGTGSRGYTF